A single T cell receptor (beta chain) is shown here with its context. This record belongs to a study of blood T cell repertoires in COVID-19. Sequenced by immunoSEQ multiplex PCR; TCRdb stores in-frame clones only, minus some. The sample consists of about 78,000 clones, around 90% of them appearing once. The CDR3 runs to 16 residues. Trimming cost V 1 base and J 3 bases; bases outside gene matches: 8. Per the germline V gene, CDR1 is SQVTM and CDR2 is ANQGSEA. This receptor was identified in a woman aged 45 to 65 in a cohort sampled during active COVID-19. The sample comprised peripheral blood. The chain employs TRBV29-1 and TRBJ2-3, with 9 bases aligning to TRBD2. In DNA, the CDR3 is TGCAGCGTTGAAGTAGGCGGGAGGGCCTCGACAGATACGCAGTATTTT. Protein: CSVEVGGRASTDTQYF.